Reported below is one TCR beta chain. These data come from a study of blood T cell repertoires in COVID-19. Study background: Samples taken during acute and convalescent COVID-19 were collected in the United States, Italy and Spain.

Sequenced by immunoSEQ multiplex PCR; TCRdb stores in-frame clones only, minus some. The table has approximately 200,000 clones, roughly 89% seen once. The CDR3 length is 16 residues. Germline trimming cut 5 bases from V and 0 bases from J; bases unmatched to any gene: 6. The germline V gene encodes CDR1 MDHEN and CDR2 SYDVKM. Enrolled through a virtual design, the participants were between roughly 18 and 95 years of age and came from under 30 US areas. V gene TRBV28 combines with J gene TRBJ2-1; 8 bases match TRBD2. This receptor was identified in a man aged 18-30 years with acute COVID-19. What was sequenced was PBMCs or T cells enriched from blood (not recorded which). As DNA, the CDR3 is TGTGCCAGCAGTGCAGCGGGAGCGATCTCCTACAATGAGCAGTTCTTC. Its translation is CASSAAGAISYNEQFF.